This T cell receptor (beta chain) was identified during a study of a mutant IDH1 vaccine in newly diagnosed glioma (dated by TCRdb to the early 2020s). For the study in its entirety: Vaccination started 4-6 weeks after radiotherapy alone, or was given together with temozolomide cycles in the groups whose treatment included chemotherapy. Prior to enrollment, patients had been given standard therapy consisting of radiotherapy alone, temozolomide alone, or radiochemotherapy with temozolomide, with the combination given to most patients. Six visits were used for peripheral blood collection: V03 (baseline), V05, V07, V10, V12 and V13. For exploratory analyses, longitudinal TCRB deep sequencing was carried out in more than 20 treated patients wherever samples were available. Of the 30 or so patients who were treated, approximately 60% were male and around 40% were female, and the mean age was approximately 40 years. The week-35 safety follow-up took place at visit V12, and the week-47 end of study took place at visit V13.

The time point label, as the study defines it: week 47, end of study. Every vaccine dose consisted of 300 ug of a 20-mer mutant IDH1 peptide in Montanide, administered subcutaneously together with topical imiquimod. Across visits V03 through V10, patients got a total of eight vaccinations, given in weeks 1, 3, 5, 7, 11, 15, 19 and 23. All donors had newly diagnosed IDH1-mutant astrocytomas of WHO grade 3 or 4 that showed loss of nuclear ATRX. The samples were drawn from NOA16, a multicentre, single-arm, open-label phase I trial in Germany that tested a mutant IDH1 peptide vaccine in humans for the first time. Genomic DNA for TCRB sequencing was isolated from EDTA blood with the DNeasy Blood and Tissue Kit. The library was obtained by the immunoSEQ multiplex PCR assay. Rearranged TCR beta chain sequences were amplified using the hsTCRB Kit according to the manufacturer's protocol. TCRB libraries were sequenced on an Illumina MiSeq. The study's own analysis went as follows. Demultiplexing, trimming and gene mapping were performed with the kit vendor's proprietary platform. The immuneACCESS repertoire file appears here via TCRdb, limited to in-frame rearrangements. These files lack a portion of the clones; in checked studies, under half of the deficit traces to unresolved V genes, and the cause of the others is not known. That table supplies the V and J calls and clone size; D and trimming were determined from the DNA. The sample table contains 90,000 to 100,000 clones; only one count was recorded for under 90% of them. Roughly 0.74% of the sample is in the top ten clones.

General conclusions and limits of the study: The authors stated that sample limitations prevented analyses of patient blood samples from being reproduced. No apparent relationship was observed between pseudoprogression and alterations in the top peripheral T cell clonotypes detected by TCRB sequencing. Availability determined which PBMC samples were chosen for TCRB deep sequencing. Immune responses induced by the vaccine were seen in roughly 95% of patients across multiple MHC alleles.

Of note for this clone: The specificity of this receptor is unknown. Base qualities are missing; no much larger clone stands one base away.

Between the V and J ends, shortened by 5 bases and 4 bases respectively, the junction contains 11 bases. CDR1 is given as SEHNR and CDR2 as FQNEAQ, both from the germline V gene (reference sequence). The CDR3 numbers 14 residues from cysteine through phenylalanine. Only the CDR3 DNA is retained, 42 bases long and in frame from the first base. Source: PBMCs, taken from a glioma patient whose treatment included an IDH1 peptide vaccine. The rearranged chain carries TRBV7-9 and TRBJ1-4; D gene: possibly TRBD1, on 6 matching bases. The receptor's source is a woman between 50 and 59 years old with glioma. The sequenced DNA is TGTGCCAGCAGCGAAACAGGGTATAATGAAAAACTGTTTTTT. This gives the protein CASSETGYNEKLFF.